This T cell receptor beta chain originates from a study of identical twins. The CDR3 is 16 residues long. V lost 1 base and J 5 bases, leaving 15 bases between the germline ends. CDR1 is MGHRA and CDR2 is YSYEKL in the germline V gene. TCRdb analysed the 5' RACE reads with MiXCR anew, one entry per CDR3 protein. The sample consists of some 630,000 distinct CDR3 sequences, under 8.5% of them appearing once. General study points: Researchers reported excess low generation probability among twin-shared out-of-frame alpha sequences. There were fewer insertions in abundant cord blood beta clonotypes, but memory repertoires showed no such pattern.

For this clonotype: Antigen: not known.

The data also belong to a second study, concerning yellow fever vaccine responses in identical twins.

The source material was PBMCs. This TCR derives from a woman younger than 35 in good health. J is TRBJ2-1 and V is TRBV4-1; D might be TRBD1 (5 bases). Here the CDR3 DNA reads TGCGCCAGCAGCCAAGGTAGGGCAGGGTTGAACAATGAGCAGTTCTTC. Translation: CASSQGRAGLNNEQFF.